Detailed here is one T cell receptor beta chain. This sample was taken from a study of blood T cell repertoires in COVID-19. Turning to the study itself: COVID-19 samples, acute and convalescent, were from the United States, Italy and Spain. T cells, B-cell-depleted T cells, or PBMCs supplied cDNA or gDNA.

Study processing details: Estimation of nucleated cell counts was performed using reference gene primer amplification. Assay: immunoSEQ multiplex PCR; the TCRdb copy retains only in-frame clones and omits some. The V and J calls and clone size were taken over from that table, and D and trimming were inferred from the DNA. The sample records over 130,000 clones, over 75% being singletons. The V and J ends lost 4 bases and 3 bases respectively, with 19 bases between them. The CDR3 spans 16 residues. Germline assignment: CDR1 SGHDN and CDR2 FVKESK. What was sequenced was peripheral blood. This TCR was sampled from a man aged 45-65 years with acute or convalescent COVID-19. This sequence joins TRBV14 and TRBJ2-7, with D possibly being TRBD1 (5 bases). This CDR3 is CASSPRTMSRGYEQYF. The DNA for the CDR3 is TGTGCCAGCAGCCCACGAACTATGAGTAGGGGCTACGAGCAGTACTTC.